Listed below are T cell receptor beta chains from one sample, sequenced in a study of OX40 agonist ivuxolimab in advanced cancers. Data came from immunoSEQ multiplex PCR; TCRdb stores just in-frame clones and leaves some out. The table lists 75,000 to 80,000 clones, around four fifths of them singletons. The specimen was CD4+ or CD8+ T cells sorted from blood, collected in a trial of the OX40 agonist ivuxolimab. These receptors all stem from an adult with an advanced solid tumor such as melanoma, head and neck, liver or kidney cancer. The CDR3 runs from the conserved cysteine through the conserved F or W. The D gene is left open where the match is weak. Size is stated for part of the rows, as once, few or many counts, or as a class when the clone is expanded.

j_call | clone_size | d_call | v_call | cdr3_aa | cdr3_nt
TRBJ2-5 | . | TRBD2 | TRBV18 | CASSLTSGGGDRTQYF | TGTGCCAGCTCACTCACTAGCGGGGGAGGAGACCGGACCCAGTACTTC
TRBJ1-2 | . | . | TRBV19 | CASTFSSGGYTF | TGTGCCAGTACCTTCTCCTCGGGTGGCTACACCTTC
TRBJ2-2 | . | TRBD1 | TRBV19 | CASSIDRGPGELFF | TGTGCCAGTAGTATTGACAGGGGCCCCGGGGAGCTGTTTTTT
TRBJ1-2 | . | . | TRBV4-2 | CASSRFLQVDDGYTF | TGTGCCAGCAGCCGGTTCTTACAGGTGGATGATGGCTACACCTTC
TRBJ2-5 | once | . | TRBV2 | CASSEDWQETQYF | TGTGCCAGCAGTGAAGACTGGCAAGAGACCCAGTACTTC
TRBJ2-5 | once | . | TRBV6-1 | CASSEWTAGGTQYF | TGTGCCAGCAGTGAATGGACAGCCGGGGGGACCCAGTACTTC
TRBJ2-1 | . | TRBD1 | TRBV7-9 | CASSLSRQGARDEQFF | TGTGCCAGCAGCTTATCCCGACAGGGGGCGCGGGATGAGCAGTTCTTC
TRBJ2-7 | . | . | TRBV7-2 | CASSLTVRGDEQYF | TGTGCCAGCAGCTTAACGGTCAGGGGAGACGAGCAGTACTTC
TRBJ1-3 | . | . | TRBV14 | CASSPNRNTIYF | TGTGCCAGCAGCCCAAATAGAAACACCATATATTTT
TRBJ2-4 | . | . | TRBV5-1 | CASSLGDVQYF | TGCGCCAGCAGCTTGGGGGACGTTCAGTACTTC
TRBJ1-6 | . | . | TRBV11-2 | CASSLEMGRTTNSPLHF | TGTGCCAGCAGCTTAGAGATGGGACGGACGACCAATTCACCCCTCCACTTT
TRBJ1-5 | many | . | TRBV4-2 | CASSQDLGTNQPQHF | TGTGCCAGCAGCCAAGATCTCGGGACAAATCAGCCCCAGCATTTT
TRBJ2-3 | once | TRBD2 | TRBV7-6 | CASSVIAGTSTDTQYF | TGTGCCAGCAGCGTTATAGCGGGGACTTCCACAGATACGCAGTATTTT
TRBJ1-4 | . | TRBD1 | TRBV2 | CASSGIQGGSEKLFF | TGTGCCAGCAGTGGAATACAGGGGGGGAGTGAAAAACTGTTTTTT
TRBJ2-1 | . | TRBD1 | TRBV15 | CATSRRQGADNEQFF | TGTGCCACCAGCAGGCGACAGGGGGCGGACAATGAGCAGTTCTTC